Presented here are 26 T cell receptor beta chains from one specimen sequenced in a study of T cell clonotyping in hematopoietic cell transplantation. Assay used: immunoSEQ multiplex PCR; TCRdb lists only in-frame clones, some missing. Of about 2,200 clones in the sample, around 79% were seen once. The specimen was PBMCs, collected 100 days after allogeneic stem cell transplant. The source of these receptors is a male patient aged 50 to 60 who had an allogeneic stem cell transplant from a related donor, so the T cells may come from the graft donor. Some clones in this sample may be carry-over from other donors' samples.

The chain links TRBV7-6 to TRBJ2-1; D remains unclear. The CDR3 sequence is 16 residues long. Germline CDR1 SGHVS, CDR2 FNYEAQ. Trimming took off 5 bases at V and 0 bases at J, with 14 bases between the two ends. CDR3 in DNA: TGTGCCAGCAGCATCGACGGAAGGAGCTCCTACAATGAGCAGTTCTTC. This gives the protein CASSIDGRSSYNEQFF.

CDR3 region: CAWSQQGVYEQYF. CDR3 in DNA: TGTGCCTGGAGTCAGCAGGGGGTATACGAGCAGTACTTC. V gene TRBV30 combines with J gene TRBJ2-7; 7 nucleotides align to TRBD1. From germline, CDR1 is GTSNPN and CDR2 SVGIG (reference sequence). This CDR3 is built from 13 residues. V lost 2 bases, J lost 4 bases, and 5 bases stayed unmatched. Full variable domain (rest looked up from reference TRBV30 and TRBJ2-7): SQTIHQWPATLVQPVGSPLSLECTVEGTSNPNLYWYRQAAGRGLQLLFYSVGIGQISSEVPQNLSASRPQDRQFILSSKKLLLSDSGFYLCAWSQQGVYEQYFGPGTRLTVT.

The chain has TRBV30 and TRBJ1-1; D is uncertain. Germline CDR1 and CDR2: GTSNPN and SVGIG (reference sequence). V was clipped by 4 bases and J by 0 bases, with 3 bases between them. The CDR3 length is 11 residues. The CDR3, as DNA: TGTGCCTGGATCCTGAACACTGAAGCTTTCTTT. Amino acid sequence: CAWILNTEAFF.

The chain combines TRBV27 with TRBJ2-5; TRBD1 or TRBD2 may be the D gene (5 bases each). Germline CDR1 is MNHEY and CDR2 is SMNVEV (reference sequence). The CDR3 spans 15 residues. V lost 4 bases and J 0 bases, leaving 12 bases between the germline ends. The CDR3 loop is CASSSGRTYQETQYF. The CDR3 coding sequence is TGTGCCAGCAGTTCGGGGCGGACTTACCAAGAGACCCAGTACTTC.

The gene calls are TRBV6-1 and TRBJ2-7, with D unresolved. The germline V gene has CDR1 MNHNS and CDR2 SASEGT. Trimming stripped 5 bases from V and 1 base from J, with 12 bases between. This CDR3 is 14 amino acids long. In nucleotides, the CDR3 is TGTGCCAGCAGTCGTGCACCCACATCCTACGAGCAGTACTTC. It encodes CASSRAPTSYEQYF.

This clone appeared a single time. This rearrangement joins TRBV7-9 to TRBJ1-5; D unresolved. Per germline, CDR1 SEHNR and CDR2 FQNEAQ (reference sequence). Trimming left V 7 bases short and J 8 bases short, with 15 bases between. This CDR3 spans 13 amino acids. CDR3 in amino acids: CASTKEELEPQHF. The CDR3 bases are TGTGCCAGCACGAAGGAGGAGTTGGAGCCCCAGCATTTT.

CDR3 protein: CASSYSESGNTIYF. The CDR3 DNA is TGTGCCAGCAGTTACTCGGAGTCTGGAAACACCATATATTTT. This chain links TRBV6-6 with TRBJ1-3; D unresolved. The CDR3 is made up of 14 amino acids. V lost 0 bases and J lost 1, with 4 bases in between. Germline values: CDR1 MNHNY, CDR2 SVGAGI (reference sequence).

The DNA of the CDR3 is TGTGCCAGTAGTATGGTCGGGGGGAGGGAAGGTGAGCAGTTCTTC. This codes for CASSMVGGREGEQFF. This chain connects TRBV19 to TRBJ2-1, with 7 nucleotides matching TRBD2. This CDR3 is 15 amino acids long. In germline, CDR1 is LNHDA, CDR2 SQIVND (reference sequence). With V trimmed by 3 bases and J by 9 bases, 11 bases remained unmatched. Using reference TRBV19 and TRBJ2-1 for the parts outside the CDR3, the full variable domain is DGGITQSPKYLFRKEGQNVTLSCEQNLNHDAMYWYRQDPGQGLRLIYYSQIVNDFQKGDIAEGYSVSREKKESFPLTVTSAQKNPTAFYLCASSMVGGREGEQFFGPGTRLTVL.

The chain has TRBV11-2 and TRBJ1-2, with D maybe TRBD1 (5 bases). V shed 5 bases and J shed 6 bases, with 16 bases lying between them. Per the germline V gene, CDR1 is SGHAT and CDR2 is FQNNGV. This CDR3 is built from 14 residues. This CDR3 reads CASSLKVEGHGYTF. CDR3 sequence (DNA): TGTGCCAGCAGCCTAAAGGTGGAGGGACATGGCTACACCTTC.

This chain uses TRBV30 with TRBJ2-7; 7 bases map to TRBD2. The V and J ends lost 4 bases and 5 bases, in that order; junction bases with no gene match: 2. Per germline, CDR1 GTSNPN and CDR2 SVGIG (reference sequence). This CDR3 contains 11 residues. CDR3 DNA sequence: TGTGCCTGGATGGGGAGGGACGAGCAGTACTTC. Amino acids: CAWMGRDEQYF. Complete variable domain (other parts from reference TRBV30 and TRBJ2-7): SQTIHQWPATLVQPVGSPLSLECTVEGTSNPNLYWYRQAAGRGLQLLFYSVGIGQISSEVPQNLSASRPQDRQFILSSKKLLLSDSGFYLCAWMGRDEQYFGPGTRLTVT.

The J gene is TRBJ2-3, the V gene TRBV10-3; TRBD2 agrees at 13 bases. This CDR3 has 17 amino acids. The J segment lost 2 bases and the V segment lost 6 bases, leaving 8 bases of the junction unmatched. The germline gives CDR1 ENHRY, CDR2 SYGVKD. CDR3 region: CAIRRTSGGVNTDTQYF. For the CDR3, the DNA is TGTGCCATCAGACGGACTAGCGGGGGCGTTAACACAGATACGCAGTATTTT.

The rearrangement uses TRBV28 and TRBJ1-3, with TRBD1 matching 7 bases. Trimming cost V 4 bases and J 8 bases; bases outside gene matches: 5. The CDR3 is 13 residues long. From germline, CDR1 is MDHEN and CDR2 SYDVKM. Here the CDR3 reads CASSSGTADTIYF. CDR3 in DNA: TGTGCCAGCAGTTCCGGGACAGCGGACACCATATATTTT. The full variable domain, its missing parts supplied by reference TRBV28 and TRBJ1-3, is DVKVTQSSRYLVKRTGEKVFLECVQDMDHENMFWYRQDPGLGLRLIYFSYDVKMKEKGDIPEGYSVSREKKERFSLILESASTNQTSMYLCASSSGTADTIYFGEGSWLTVV.

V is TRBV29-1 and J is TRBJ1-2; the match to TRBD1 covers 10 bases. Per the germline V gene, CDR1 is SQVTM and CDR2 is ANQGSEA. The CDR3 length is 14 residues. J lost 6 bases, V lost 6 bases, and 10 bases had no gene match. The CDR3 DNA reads TGCAGCGTCGTCCTGGGACAGGGGAATCATGGCTACACCTTC. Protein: CSVVLGQGNHGYTF. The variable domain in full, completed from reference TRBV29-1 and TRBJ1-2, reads SAVISQKPSRDICQRGTSLTIQCQVDSQVTMMFWYRQQPGQSLTLIATANQGSEATYESGFVIDKFPISRPNLTFSTLTVSNMSPEDSSIYLCSVVLGQGNHGYTFGSGTRLTVV.

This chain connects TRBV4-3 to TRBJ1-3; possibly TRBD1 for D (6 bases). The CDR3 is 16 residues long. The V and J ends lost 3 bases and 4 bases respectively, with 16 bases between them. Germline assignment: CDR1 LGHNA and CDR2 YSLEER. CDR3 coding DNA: TGCGCCAGCAGCCAGTCGGTCCCGGGGGCGGGAAACACCATATATTTT. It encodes CASSQSVPGAGNTIYF.

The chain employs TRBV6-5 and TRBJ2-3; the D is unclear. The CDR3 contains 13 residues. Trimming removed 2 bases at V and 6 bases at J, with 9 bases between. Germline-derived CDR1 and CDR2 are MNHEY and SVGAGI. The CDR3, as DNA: TGTGCCAGCAGTTACGCTAACGGGGATACGCAGTATTTT. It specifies CASSYANGDTQYF.

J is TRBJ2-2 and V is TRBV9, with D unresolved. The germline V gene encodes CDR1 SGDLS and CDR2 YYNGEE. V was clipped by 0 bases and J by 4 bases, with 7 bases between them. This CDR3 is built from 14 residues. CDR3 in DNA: TGTGCCAGCAGCGTAGGTCGGGTCACCGGGGAGCTGTTTTTT. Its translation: CASSVGRVTGELFF.

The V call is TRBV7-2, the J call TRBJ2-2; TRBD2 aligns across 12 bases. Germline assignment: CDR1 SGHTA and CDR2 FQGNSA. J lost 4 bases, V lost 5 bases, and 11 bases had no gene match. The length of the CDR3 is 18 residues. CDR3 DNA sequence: TGTGCCAGCAGCCCATCACTAGCGGGGGGTTCGTTCACCGGGGAGCTGTTTTTT. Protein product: CASSPSLAGGSFTGELFF.

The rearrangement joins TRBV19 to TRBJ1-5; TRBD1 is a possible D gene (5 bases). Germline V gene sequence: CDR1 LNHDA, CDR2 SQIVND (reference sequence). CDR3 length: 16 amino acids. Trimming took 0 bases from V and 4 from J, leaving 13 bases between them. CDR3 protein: CASSIEGIGGNQPQHF. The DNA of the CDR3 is TGTGCCAGTAGTATAGAAGGGATCGGGGGGAATCAGCCCCAGCATTTT.

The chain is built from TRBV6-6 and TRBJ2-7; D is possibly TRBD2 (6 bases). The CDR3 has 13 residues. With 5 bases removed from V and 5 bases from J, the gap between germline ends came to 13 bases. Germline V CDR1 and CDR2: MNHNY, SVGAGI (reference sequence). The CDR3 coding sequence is TGTGCCAGCAGTCTGCCGGAGGGTAACGAGCAGTACTTC. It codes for CASSLPEGNEQYF.

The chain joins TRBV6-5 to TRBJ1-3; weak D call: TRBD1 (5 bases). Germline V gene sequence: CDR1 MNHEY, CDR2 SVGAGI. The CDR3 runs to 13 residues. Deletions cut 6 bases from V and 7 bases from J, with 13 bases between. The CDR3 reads CASSRGRGNTIYF. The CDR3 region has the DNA TGTGCCAGCAGCCGGGGACGAGGGAACACCATATATTTT.

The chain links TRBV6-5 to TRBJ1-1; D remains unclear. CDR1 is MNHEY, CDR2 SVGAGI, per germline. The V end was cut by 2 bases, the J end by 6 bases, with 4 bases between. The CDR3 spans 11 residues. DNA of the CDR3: TGTGCCAGCAGTTACGGAGCTGAAGCTTTCTTT. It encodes CASSYGAEAFF.

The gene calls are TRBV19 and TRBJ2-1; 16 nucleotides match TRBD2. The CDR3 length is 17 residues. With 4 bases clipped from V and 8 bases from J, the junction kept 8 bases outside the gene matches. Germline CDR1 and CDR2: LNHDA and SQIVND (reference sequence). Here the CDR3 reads CASSSRGLAGGLDEQFF. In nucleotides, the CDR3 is TGTGCCAGTAGTAGCCGGGGACTAGCGGGAGGGTTAGATGAGCAGTTCTTC.

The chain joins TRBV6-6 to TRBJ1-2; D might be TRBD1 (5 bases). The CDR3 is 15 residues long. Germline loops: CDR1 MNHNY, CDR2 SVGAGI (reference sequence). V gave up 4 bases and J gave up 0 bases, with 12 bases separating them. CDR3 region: CASSSRDGTNYGYTF. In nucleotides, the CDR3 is TGTGCCAGCAGTTCCCGGGACGGAACTAACTATGGCTACACCTTC.

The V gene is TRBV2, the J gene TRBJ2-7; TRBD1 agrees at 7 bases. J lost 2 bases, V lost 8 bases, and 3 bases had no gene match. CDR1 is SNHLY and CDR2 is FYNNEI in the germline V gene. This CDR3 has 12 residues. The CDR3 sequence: CASFGQAYEQYF. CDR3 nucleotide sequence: TGTGCCAGCTTCGGACAGGCCTACGAGCAGTACTTC.

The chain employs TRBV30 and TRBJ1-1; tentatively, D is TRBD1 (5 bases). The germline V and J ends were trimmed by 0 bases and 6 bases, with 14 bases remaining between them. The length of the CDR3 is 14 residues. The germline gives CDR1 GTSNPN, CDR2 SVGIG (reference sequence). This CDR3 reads CAWSVRASGAEAFF. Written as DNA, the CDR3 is TGTGCCTGGAGTGTTCGTGCTTCGGGGGCTGAAGCTTTCTTT.

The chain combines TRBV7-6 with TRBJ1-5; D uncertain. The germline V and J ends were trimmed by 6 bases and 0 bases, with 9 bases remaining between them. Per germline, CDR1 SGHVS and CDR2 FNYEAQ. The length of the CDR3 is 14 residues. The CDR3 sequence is CASSLSISNQPQHF. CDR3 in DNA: TGTGCCAGCAGTTTAAGCATTAGCAATCAGCCCCAGCATTTT.